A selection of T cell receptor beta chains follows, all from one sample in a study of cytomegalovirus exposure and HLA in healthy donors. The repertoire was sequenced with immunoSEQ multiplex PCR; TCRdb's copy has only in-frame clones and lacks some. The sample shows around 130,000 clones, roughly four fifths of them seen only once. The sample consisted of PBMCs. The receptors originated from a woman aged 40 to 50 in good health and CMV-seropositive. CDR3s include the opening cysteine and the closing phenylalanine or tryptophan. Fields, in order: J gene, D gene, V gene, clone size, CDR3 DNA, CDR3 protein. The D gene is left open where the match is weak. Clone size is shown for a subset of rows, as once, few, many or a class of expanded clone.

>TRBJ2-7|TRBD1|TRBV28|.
TGTGCCAGCAGTTTCCTCGGGACAGGGGGAACTTACGAGCAGTACTTC
CASSFLGTGGTYEQYF
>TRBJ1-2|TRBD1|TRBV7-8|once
TGTGCCAGCAACAAAGGGGGCCGAAACTATGGCTACACCTTC
CASNKGGRNYGYTF
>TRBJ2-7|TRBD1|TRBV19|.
TGTGCCAGTAGTATCAGGGACAGTTCCTACGAGCAGTACTTC
CASSIRDSSYEQYF
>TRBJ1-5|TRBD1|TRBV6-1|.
TGTGCCAGCAGTGAATGGGGGACAGTTAGCAATCAGCCCCAGCATTTT
CASSEWGTVSNQPQHF
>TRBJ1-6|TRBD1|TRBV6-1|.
TGTGCCAGCACCGCGGACAGGGGGAACTCACCCCTCCACTTT
CASTADRGNSPLHF
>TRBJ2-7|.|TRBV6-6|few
TGTGCCAGCAGCCCTACTGCATGCGAGCAGTACTTC
CASSPTACEQYF
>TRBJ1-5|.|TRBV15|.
TGTGCCACCAGCAGTTCCCATGTTAGCAATCAGCCCCAGCATTTT
CATSSSHVSNQPQHF
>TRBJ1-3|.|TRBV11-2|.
TGTGCCAGCAGTTCCGGACAGGGAAACACCATATATTTT
CASSSGQGNTIYF
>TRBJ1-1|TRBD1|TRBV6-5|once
TGTGCCAGCCTGAGGGACAGAGTGAACACTGAAGCTTTCTTT
CASLRDRVNTEAFF
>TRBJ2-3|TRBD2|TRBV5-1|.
TGCGCCAGCAGCTTGGATGGGGCGGGGGAGGACACAGATACGCAGTATTTT
CASSLDGAGEDTDTQYF
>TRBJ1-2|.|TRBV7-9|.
TGTGCCAGCAGCTTAGTTGGGGGCGGCTATGGCTACACCTTC
CASSLVGGGYGYTF
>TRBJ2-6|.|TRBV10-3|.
TGTGCCATCAGTGTGGCGGGCTTCGGGGCCAACGTCCTGACTTTC
CAISVAGFGANVLTF
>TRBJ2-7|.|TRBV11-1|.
TGTGCCAGCAGCTTACGGCCCAGAGGATCTATCGGGGAGCAGTACTTC
CASSLRPRGSIGEQYF
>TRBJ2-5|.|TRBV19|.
TGTGCCAGTAGTGACCAGGGGTCCGGGGAGACCCAGTACTTC
CASSDQGSGETQYF
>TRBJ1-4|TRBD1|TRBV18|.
TGTGCCAGCTCACCACGAGGACAGGGGACAACTAATGAAAAACTGTTTTTT
CASSPRGQGTTNEKLFF
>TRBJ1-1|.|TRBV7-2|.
TGTGCCAGCAGCTTTTCAGAAGGGGTGGAAGCTTTCTTT
CASSFSEGVEAFF
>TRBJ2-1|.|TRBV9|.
TGTGCCAGCAGCGTCGGAGACAGGGAGGACCACCCCTCCTACAATGAGCAGTTCTTC
CASSVGDREDHPSYNEQFF
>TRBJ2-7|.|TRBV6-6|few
TGTGCCAGCAGTTACGGGGGGACCTACGAGCAGTACTTC
CASSYGGTYEQYF
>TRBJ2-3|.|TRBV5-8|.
TGTGCCAGCACCCTAACGAGGGCCCTCACAGATACGCAGTATTTT
CASTLTRALTDTQYF
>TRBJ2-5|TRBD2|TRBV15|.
TGTGCCACCAGCAGGACTAGCGGTTATCAAGAGACCCAGTACTTC
CATSRTSGYQETQYF
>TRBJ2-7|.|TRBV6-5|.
TGTGCCAGCGAGGGGCAGTACTTC
CASEGQYF
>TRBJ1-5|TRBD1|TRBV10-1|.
TGCGCCAGCAGTGAAGGGACAGCTGATCAGCCCCAGCATTTT
CASSEGTADQPQHF
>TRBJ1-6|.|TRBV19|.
TGTGCCAGTAGTATCCCCAGGCCGGACTATAATTCACCCCTCCACTTT
CASSIPRPDYNSPLHF
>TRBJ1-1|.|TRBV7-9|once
TGTGCCAGCAGCTTTAGAGAGACAGAGAAAGCTTTCTTT
CASSFRETEKAFF
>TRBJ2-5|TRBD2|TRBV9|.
TGTGCCAGCAGCGTAGCTCTTGGGGGGGGAGAGACCCAGTACTTC
CASSVALGGGETQYF
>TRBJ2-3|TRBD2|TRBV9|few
TGTGCCAGCAGCGTAGGAGCGGGGGGGCCGGCAGATACGCAGTATTTT
CASSVGAGGPADTQYF
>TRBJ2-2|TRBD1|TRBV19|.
TGTGCCAGTAGTATACGGGACAGGGGCAACACCGGGGAGCTGTTTTTT
CASSIRDRGNTGELFF
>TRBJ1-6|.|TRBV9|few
TGTGCCAGCAGCGTAGGAGGGTTTGATTCACCCCTCCACTTT
CASSVGGFDSPLHF
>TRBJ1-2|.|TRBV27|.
TGTGCCAGCAGTTTACGGGTGGATAGTAGCTACACCTTC
CASSLRVDSSYTF
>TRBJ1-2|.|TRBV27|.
TGTGCCAGCAGTCGAATGCGTTCAGGGTTTAATTACACCTTC
CASSRMRSGFNYTF
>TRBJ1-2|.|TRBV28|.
TGTGCCAGCAGTGACAGTTTTAGCGGCTACACCTTC
CASSDSFSGYTF
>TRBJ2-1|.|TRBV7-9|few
TGTTCCAGCAACACAGGGTTCAATGAGCAGTTCTTC
CSSNTGFNEQFF
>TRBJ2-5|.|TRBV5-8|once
TGTGCCAGCAGCTTACTAGTTAAAGAGACCCAGTACTTC
CASSLLVKETQYF
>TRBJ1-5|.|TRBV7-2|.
TGTGCCAGCACCGCAACCGGGACACTTAGCAATCAGCCCCAGCATTTT
CASTATGTLSNQPQHF
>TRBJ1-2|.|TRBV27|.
TGTGCCAGCAGTTTACAGGGGAGACCTAACTATGGCTACACCTTC
CASSLQGRPNYGYTF
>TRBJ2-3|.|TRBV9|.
TGTGCCAGCAGCGTAGTTGCAGGGGCCACAGATACGCAGTATTTT
CASSVVAGATDTQYF
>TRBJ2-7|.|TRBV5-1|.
TGCGCCAGCAGCGTGGACCCAGGCTACGAGCAGTACTTC
CASSVDPGYEQYF
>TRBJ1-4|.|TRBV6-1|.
TGTGCCAGCAGCTCCTCCCGGGCAACTAATGAAAAACTGTTTTTT
CASSSSRATNEKLFF
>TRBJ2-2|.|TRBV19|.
TGTGCCAGTAGGTCGGGACTTTGGGGAGACACCGGGGAGCTGTTTTTT
CASRSGLWGDTGELFF
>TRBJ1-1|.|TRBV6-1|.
TGTGCCAGCAGTGCCCCGGGGGGGGGAGGGTACACTGAAGCTTTCTTT
CASSAPGGGGYTEAFF